Sequencing of this T cell receptor beta chain was carried out in a study of brain T cells in children with intractable seizures. The CDR3 contains 14 residues. V was trimmed by 5 bases and J by 0 bases, leaving 11 bases between them. CDR1 and CDR2 from the germline V gene are SEHNR and FQNEAQ (reference sequence). Profiled with immunoSEQ multiplex PCR; TCRdb holds only in-frame clones, not every one. The sample contains around 20,000 clones, roughly 92% of which appear only once. This TCR was sampled from a boy younger than 18 with focal cortical dysplasia and intractable seizures. The material sequenced was peripheral blood, taken at surgery. This chain uses TRBV7-9 with TRBJ2-7; weak D call: TRBD2 (6 bases). The CDR3 sequence: CASSGLASSYEQYF. CDR3 in DNA: TGTGCCAGCAGCGGCCTAGCGAGCTCCTACGAGCAGTACTTC.